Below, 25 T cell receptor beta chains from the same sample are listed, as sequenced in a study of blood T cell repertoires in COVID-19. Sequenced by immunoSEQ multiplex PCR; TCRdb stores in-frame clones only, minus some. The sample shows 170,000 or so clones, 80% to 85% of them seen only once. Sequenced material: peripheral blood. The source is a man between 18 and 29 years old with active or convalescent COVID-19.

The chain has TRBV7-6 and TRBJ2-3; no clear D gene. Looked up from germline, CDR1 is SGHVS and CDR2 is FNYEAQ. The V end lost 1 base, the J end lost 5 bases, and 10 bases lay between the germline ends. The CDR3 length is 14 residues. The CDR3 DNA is TGTGCCAGCAGCTTAGACCTAGGTGTAGATACGCAGTATTTT. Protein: CASSLDLGVDTQYF.

This CDR3 is CASSPANVNYGYTF. The CDR3 DNA reads as TGTGCCAGCTCACCAGCGAACGTAAACTATGGCTACACCTTC. The J gene is TRBJ1-2, the V gene TRBV18; D is undetermined. CDR3 length equals 14 residues. Germline loops: CDR1 KGHSH, CDR2 LQKENI. V dropped 2 bases and J dropped 2 bases, with 9 bases sitting between them.

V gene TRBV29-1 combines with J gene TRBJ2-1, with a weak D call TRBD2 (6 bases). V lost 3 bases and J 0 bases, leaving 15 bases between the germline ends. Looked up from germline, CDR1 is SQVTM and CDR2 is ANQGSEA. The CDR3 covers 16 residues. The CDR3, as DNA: TGCAGCGTTGACGGATTAGCGGAGCTCTCCTACAATGAGCAGTTCTTC. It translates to CSVDGLAELSYNEQFF.

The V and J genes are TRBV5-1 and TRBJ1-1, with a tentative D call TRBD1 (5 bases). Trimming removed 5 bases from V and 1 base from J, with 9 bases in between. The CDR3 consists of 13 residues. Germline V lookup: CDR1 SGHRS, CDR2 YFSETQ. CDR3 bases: TGCGCCAGCAGACAGGATAGGAACACTGAAGCTTTCTTT. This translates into CASRQDRNTEAFF. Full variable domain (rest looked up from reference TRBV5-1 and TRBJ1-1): KAGVTQTPRYLIKTRGQQVTLSCSPISGHRSVSWYQQTPGQGLQFLFEYFSETQRNKGNFPGRFSGRQFSNSRSEMNVSTLELGDSALYLCASRQDRNTEAFFGQGTRLTVV.

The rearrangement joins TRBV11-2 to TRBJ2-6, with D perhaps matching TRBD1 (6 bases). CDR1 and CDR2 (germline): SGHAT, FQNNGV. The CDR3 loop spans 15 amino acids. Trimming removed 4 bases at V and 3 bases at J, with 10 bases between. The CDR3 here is CASSSTGLGANVLTF. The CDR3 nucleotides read TGTGCCAGCAGCTCTACAGGGCTTGGGGCCAACGTCCTGACTTTC.

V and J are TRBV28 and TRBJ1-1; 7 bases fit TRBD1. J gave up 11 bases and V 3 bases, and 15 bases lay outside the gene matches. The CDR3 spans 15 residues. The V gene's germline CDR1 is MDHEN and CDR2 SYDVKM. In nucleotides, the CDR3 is TGTGCCAGCAGTTTCTCTGGACAGGTCGTCGTCTTGGCTTTCTTT. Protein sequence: CASSFSGQVVVLAFF.

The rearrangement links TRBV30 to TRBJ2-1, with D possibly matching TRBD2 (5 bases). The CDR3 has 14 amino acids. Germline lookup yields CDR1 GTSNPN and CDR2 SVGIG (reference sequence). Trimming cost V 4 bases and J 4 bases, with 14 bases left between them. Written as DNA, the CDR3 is TGTGCCTGGATGTCGGGATCGGGATACAATGAGCAGTTCTTC. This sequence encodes CAWMSGSGYNEQFF.

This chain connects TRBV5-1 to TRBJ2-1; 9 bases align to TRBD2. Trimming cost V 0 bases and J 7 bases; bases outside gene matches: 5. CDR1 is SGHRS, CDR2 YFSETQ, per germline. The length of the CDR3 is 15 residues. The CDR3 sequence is CASSLGAGGPNEQFF. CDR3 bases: TGCGCCAGCAGCTTGGGTGCGGGGGGGCCGAATGAGCAGTTCTTC.

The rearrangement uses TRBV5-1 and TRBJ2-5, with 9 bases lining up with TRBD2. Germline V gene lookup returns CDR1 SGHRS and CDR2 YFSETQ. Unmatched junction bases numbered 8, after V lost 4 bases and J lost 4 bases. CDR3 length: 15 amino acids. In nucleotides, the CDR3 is TGCGCCAGCAGCCCAAGCGGGGGGATGGCAGAGACCCAGTACTTC. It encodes CASSPSGGMAETQYF.

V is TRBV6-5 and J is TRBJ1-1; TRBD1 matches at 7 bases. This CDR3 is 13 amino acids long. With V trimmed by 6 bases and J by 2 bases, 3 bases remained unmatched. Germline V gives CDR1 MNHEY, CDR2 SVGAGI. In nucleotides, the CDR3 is TGTGCCAGCAGGGCAGGGGGTAACACTGAAGCTTTCTTT. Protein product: CASRAGGNTEAFF.

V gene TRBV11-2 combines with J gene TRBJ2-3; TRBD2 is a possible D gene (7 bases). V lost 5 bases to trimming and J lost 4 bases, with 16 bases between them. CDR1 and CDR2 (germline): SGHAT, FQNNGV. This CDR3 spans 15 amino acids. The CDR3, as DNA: TGTGCCAGCAGCCTCTCGGGGGGCCGGGCAGATACGCAGTATTTT. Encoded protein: CASSLSGGRADTQYF. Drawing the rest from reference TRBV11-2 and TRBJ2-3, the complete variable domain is EAGVAQSPRYKIIEKRQSVAFWCNPISGHATLYWYQQILGQGPKLLIQFQNNGVVDDSQLPKDRFSAERLKGVDSTLKIQPAKLEDSAVYLCASSLSGGRADTQYFGPGTRLTVL.

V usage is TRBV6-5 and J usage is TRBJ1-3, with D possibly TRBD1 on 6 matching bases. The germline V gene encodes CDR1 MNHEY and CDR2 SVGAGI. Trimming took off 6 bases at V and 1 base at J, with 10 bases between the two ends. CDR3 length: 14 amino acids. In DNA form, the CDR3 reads TGTGCCAGCAGACGGACAGTTTCTGGAAACACCATATATTTT. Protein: CASRRTVSGNTIYF.

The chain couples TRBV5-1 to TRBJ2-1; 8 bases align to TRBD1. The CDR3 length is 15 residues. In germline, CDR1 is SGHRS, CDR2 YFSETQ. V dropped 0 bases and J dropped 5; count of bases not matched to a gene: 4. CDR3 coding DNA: TGCGCCAGCAGCTTGGGACAGGGGTTCCACAATGAGCAGTTCTTC. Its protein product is CASSLGQGFHNEQFF.

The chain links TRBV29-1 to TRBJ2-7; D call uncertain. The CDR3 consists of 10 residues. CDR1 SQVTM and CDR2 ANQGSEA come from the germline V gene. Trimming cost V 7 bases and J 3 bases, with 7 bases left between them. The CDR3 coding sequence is TGCAGCGACCGACTCTACGAGCAGTACTTC. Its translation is CSDRLYEQYF.

This chain's CDR3 is CASSRGWDSSYEQYF. In nucleotides, the CDR3 is TGTGCCAGCAGTAGGGGCTGGGACAGCTCCTACGAGCAGTACTTC. V gene TRBV5-6 combines with J gene TRBJ2-7; 7 bases match TRBD1. The CDR3 spans 15 residues. V lost 5 bases, J lost 0 bases, and 8 bases stayed unmatched. Germline assignment: CDR1 SGHDT and CDR2 YYEEEE.

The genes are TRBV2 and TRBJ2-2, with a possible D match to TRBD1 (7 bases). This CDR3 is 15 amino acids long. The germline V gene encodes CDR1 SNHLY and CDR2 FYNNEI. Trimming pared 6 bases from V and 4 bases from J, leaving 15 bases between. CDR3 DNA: TGTGCCAGCAGGGAGGGGGCGCGTATCACCGGGGAGCTGTTTTTT. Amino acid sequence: CASREGARITGELFF.

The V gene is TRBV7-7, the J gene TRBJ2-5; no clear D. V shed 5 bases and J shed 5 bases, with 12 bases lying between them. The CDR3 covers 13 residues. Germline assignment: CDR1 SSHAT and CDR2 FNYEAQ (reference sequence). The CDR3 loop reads CASSLNFAETQYF. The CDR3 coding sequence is TGTGCCAGCAGCCTAAATTTCGCGGAGACCCAGTACTTC.

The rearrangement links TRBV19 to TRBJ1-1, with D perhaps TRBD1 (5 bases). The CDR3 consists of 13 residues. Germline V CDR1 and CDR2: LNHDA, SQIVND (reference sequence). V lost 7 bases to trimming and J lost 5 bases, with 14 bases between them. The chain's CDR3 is CASTMVGGTEAFF. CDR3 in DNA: TGTGCCAGTACCATGGTCGGGGGAACTGAAGCTTTCTTT.

The CDR3 reads CASSYDSSGANVLTF. CDR3 nucleotide sequence: TGTGCCAGCAGTTACGACAGCTCTGGGGCCAACGTCCTGACTTTC. The chain combines TRBV6-5 with TRBJ2-6; D may be TRBD1 (5 bases). Germline V gene data show CDR1 as MNHEY and CDR2 as SVGAGI. With 2 bases removed from V and 0 bases from J, the gap between germline ends came to 5 bases. This CDR3 is 15 amino acids long.

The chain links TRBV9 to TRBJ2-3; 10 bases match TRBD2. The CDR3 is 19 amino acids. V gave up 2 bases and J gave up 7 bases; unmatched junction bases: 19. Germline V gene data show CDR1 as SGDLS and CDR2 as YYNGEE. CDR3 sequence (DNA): TGTGCCAGCAGCGTCGTAGTGGGCCCCAGCGGGGGGGCCAGTAATACGCAGTATTTT. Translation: CASSVVVGPSGGASNTQYF.

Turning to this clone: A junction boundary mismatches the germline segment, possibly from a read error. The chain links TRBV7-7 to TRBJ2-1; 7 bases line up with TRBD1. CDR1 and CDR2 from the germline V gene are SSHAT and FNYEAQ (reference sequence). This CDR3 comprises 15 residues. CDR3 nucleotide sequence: TGTGCTAGCAGCTTAGAACAGGGGACGTACAATGAGCAGTTCTTC. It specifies CASSLEQGTYNEQFF.

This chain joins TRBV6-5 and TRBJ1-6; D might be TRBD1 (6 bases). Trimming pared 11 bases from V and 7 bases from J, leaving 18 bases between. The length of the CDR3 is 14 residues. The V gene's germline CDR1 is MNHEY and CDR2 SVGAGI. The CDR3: CAGMDRAGNSPLHF. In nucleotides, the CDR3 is TGTGCCGGGATGGACAGAGCCGGGAATTCACCCCTCCACTTT.

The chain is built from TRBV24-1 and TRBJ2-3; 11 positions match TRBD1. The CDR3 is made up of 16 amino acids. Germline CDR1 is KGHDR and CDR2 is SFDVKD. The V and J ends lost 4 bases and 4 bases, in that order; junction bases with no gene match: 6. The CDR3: CATSDPGQGASDTQYF. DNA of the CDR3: TGTGCCACCAGTGACCCAGGACAGGGGGCATCAGATACGCAGTATTTT.

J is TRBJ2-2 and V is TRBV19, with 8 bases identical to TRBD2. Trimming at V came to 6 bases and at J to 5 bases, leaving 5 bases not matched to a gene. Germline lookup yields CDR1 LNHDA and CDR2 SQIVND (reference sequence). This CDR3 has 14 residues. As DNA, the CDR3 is TGTGCCAGTAGCTCGGGGGGGCCAACCGGGGAGCTGTTTTTT. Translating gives CASSSGGPTGELFF.

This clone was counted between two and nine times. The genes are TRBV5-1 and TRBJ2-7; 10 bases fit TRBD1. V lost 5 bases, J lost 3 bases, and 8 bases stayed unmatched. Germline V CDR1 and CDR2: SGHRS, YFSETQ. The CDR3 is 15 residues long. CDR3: CASSNPRTGGYEQYF. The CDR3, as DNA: TGCGCCAGCAGTAATCCGCGGACAGGGGGCTACGAGCAGTACTTC.